This is a list of T cell receptor beta chains from one sample in a study of beta chain features in type 1 diabetes. Only in-frame clones appear in the TCRdb table, and some are missing; sequencing was by immunoSEQ multiplex PCR. The sample consists of 550,000 to 850,000 clones, 10% to 15% of them appearing once. The sequencing input was naive CD4+ T cells from blood. These receptor sequences come from a man aged 18 to 30 with type 1 diabetes. Each CDR3 is given with its conserved first and last residue. A D gene is named only where the DNA matches it firmly. Clone size is shown for a subset of rows, as once, few, many or a class of expanded clone.

J | size | D | V | DNA | CDR3
TRBJ1-5 | NA | NA | TRBV4-1 | TGCGCCAGCAGCCAAGTAGGGAGTGGCAATCAGCCCCAGCATTTT | CASSQVGSGNQPQHF
TRBJ1-2 | few | NA | TRBV30 | TGTGCCTGGAGTCGACCCGAAACCTCACAGGTTTTGAGCTACACCTTC | CAWSRPETSQVLSYTF
TRBJ1-4 | few | TRBD1 | TRBV28 | TGTGCCAGCAGTTCACAGGGGGCTGGTGCTAATGAAAAACTGTTTTTT | CASSSQGAGANEKLFF
TRBJ1-2 | once | NA | TRBV27 | TGTGCCAGCAGCCCCCCTCCGGGACCGATGGGCTATGGCTACACCTTC | CASSPPPGPMGYGYTF
TRBJ1-5 | NA | NA | TRBV6-5 | TGTGCCAGCAGTTTCAGGGCGGCGGATCAGCCCCAGCATTTT | CASSFRAADQPQHF
TRBJ2-3 | few | NA | TRBV2 | TGTGCCAGCAGCGTGGACTTCTCTAGCACAGATACGCAGTATTTT | CASSVDFSSTDTQYF
TRBJ1-1 | few | TRBD1 | TRBV2 | TGTGCCAGCAGCGGACAGGAGGACACTGAAGCTTTCTTT | CASSGQEDTEAFF
TRBJ1-2 | few | NA | TRBV5-6 | TGTGCCAGCAGCTTGGGTCGCAGGGGTGATGGCTACACCTTC | CASSLGRRGDGYTF
TRBJ2-5 | NA | TRBD1 | TRBV27 | TGTGCCAGCAGTCCTATGACAGGGGGCCTGGAGACCCAGTACTTC | CASSPMTGGLETQYF
TRBJ2-5 | NA | TRBD1 | TRBV10-1 | TGCGCCAGCAGGGGGACAGGTTTGGGGACCCAGTACTTC | CASRGTGLGTQYF
TRBJ2-1 | few | NA | TRBV10-3 | TGTGCCATCAGTGAGTCGTCATGGTTCTTC | CAISESSWFF
TRBJ2-1 | few | NA | TRBV5-1 | TGCGCCAGCAGCTTGGTGCGGGGAGGTGGCAATGAGCAGTTCTTC | CASSLVRGGGNEQFF
TRBJ2-5 | few | TRBD2 | TRBV10-3 | TGTGCCATCAGGCCTAGCGGGGGTATAGAGACCCAGTACTTC | CAIRPSGGIETQYF
TRBJ1-2 | few | TRBD1 | TRBV7-2 | TGTGCCAGCAGCGTATACAGGGGGAACTATGGCTACACCTTC | CASSVYRGNYGYTF
TRBJ1-2 | few | TRBD1 | TRBV7-9 | TGTGCCAGCAGCTTAGGGACGGGACAGGGGTATGGCTACACCTTC | CASSLGTGQGYGYTF
TRBJ1-2 | NA | NA | TRBV10-2 | TGCGCCAGCAGTGAGAGGGAGAAGGGCTATGGCTACACCTTC | CASSEREKGYGYTF
TRBJ2-7 | NA | TRBD1 | TRBV5-4 | TGTGCCAGCAGCCCCGGGACAGGGATCGAGCAGTACTTC | CASSPGTGIEQYF
TRBJ2-7 | NA | NA | TRBV5-1 | TGCGCCAGCAGCAAGGACAGATACGAGCAGTACTTC | CASSKDRYEQYF
TRBJ2-2 | NA | NA | TRBV5-1 | TGCGCCTGCAGGGAAGTGTTCGAGAACACCGGGGAGCTGTTTTTT | CACREVFENTGELFF
TRBJ2-4 | NA | NA | TRBV5-5 | TGTGCCAGCAGCTTGGACGGAGCGAACATTCAGTACTTC | CASSLDGANIQYF
TRBJ2-7 | NA | TRBD1 | TRBV7-3 | TGTGCCAGCAGCTTGCTAGGGACAGGGGGCGAAAACCCCTACGAGCAGTACTTC | CASSLLGTGGENPYEQYF